Below, 5 T cell receptor beta chains from the same sample are listed, as sequenced in a study of patients and donors after allogeneic stem cell transplantation (TCRdb year 2020). Library generation was performed with RT-PCR. Instrument on record: NextSeq 550. In-frame beta chains were kept once TCRdb had trimmed the public reads at Q25 with fastp and called clones with MiXCR. Rows matching on CDR3 protein sequence are summarized as one entry with the most common DNA and genes. Here the sample has over 200,000 distinct CDR3 sequences; about 38% occur a single time. The ten largest account for more than 9% of the sample. The sequenced sample consisted of blood, either unsorted or a sorted T cell fraction (not recorded which). The receptors were gathered from a human donor who was either an allogeneic HSCT recipient or a stem cell or donor lymphocyte infusion donor (not recorded which). It is not recorded whose cells these are; they may come from a transplant donor.

The chain has TRBV20-1 and TRBJ2-3; D assignment may be TRBD1 or TRBD2 (5 bases each). CDR3 length equals 15 residues. V dropped 1 base and J dropped 4 bases, with 15 bases sitting between them. The germline V gene encodes CDR1 DFQATT and CDR2 SNEGSKA (reference sequence). This chain's CDR3 is CSARASQGEPDTQYF. Written as DNA, the CDR3 is TGCAGTGCTAGAGCGAGTCAGGGAGAACCAGATACGCAGTATTTT.

The chain employs TRBV20-1 and TRBJ2-7; D is ambiguous. Germline V lookup: CDR1 DFQATT, CDR2 SNEGSKA (reference sequence). This CDR3 has 16 residues. With 0 bases removed from V and 0 bases from J, the gap between germline ends came to 15 bases. The CDR3 loop reads CSARDFGDKSSYEQYF. The CDR3 DNA is TGCAGTGCTAGAGATTTTGGGGATAAGAGCTCCTACGAGCAGTACTTC.

V and J are TRBV15 and TRBJ1-4; D might be TRBD1 (5 bases). V was trimmed by 3 bases and J by 0 bases, leaving 8 bases between them. Germline CDR1 LNHNV, CDR2 YYDKDF (reference sequence). The CDR3 spans 15 residues. CDR3 region: CATSRDIATNEKLFF. The DNA for the CDR3 is TGTGCCACCAGCAGGGACATTGCAACTAATGAAAAACTGTTTTTT.

The chain has TRBV30 and TRBJ2-6; D may be TRBD1 (6 bases). The CDR3 runs 17 residues. CDR1 is GTSNPN, CDR2 SVGIG, per germline (reference sequence). V lost 3 bases and J 2 bases, leaving 17 bases between the germline ends. Written as DNA, the CDR3 is TGTGCCTGGAGACCAACGCAGGGGCTCCCTGGGGCCAACGTCCTGACTTTC. Translating it yields CAWRPTQGLPGANVLTF.

This chain joins TRBV7-2 and TRBJ1-1; D not resolved. V was shortened by 5 bases and J by 0 bases, with 13 bases between the two germline ends. There are 15 residues in the CDR3. Germline assignment: CDR1 SGHTA and CDR2 FQGNSA. Written as DNA, the CDR3 is TGTGCCAGCAGCCCCAACTCAGTAGTGAACACTGAAGCTTTCTTT. This translates into CASSPNSVVNTEAFF.